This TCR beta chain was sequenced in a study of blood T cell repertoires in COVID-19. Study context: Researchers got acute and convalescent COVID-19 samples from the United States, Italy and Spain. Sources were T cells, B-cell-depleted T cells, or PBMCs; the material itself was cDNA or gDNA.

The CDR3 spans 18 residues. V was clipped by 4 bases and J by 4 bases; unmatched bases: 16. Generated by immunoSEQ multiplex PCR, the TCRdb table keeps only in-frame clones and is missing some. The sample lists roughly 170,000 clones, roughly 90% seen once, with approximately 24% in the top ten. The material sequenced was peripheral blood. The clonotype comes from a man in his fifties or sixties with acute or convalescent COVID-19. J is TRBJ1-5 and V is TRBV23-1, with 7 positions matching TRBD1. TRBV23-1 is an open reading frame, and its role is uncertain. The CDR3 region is CASSPPSRGQLRNQPQHF. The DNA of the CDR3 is TGCGCCAGCAGTCCGCCCTCGAGGGGACAGCTTAGGAATCAGCCCCAGCATTTT.